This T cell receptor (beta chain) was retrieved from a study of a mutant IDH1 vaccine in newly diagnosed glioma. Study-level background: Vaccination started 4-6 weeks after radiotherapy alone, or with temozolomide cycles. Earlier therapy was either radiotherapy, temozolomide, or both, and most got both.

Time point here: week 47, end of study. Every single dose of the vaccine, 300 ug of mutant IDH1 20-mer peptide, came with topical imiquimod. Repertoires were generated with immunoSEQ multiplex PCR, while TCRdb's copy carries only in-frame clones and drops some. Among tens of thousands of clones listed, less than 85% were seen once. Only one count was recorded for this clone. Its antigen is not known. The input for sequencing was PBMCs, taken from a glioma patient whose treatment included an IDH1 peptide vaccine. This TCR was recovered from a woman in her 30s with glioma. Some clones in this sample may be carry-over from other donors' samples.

CDR3 loop: CSAATSDTQYF. CDR3 nucleotide sequence: TGCAGTGCTGCCACCAGTGATACGCAGTATTTT. The V and J genes are TRBV20-1 and TRBJ2-3; D gene unclear. The CDR3 consists of 11 residues. CDR1 and CDR2 (germline): DFQATT, SNEGSKA (reference sequence). Between the trimmed V and J ends, which lost 5 bases and 6 bases, there was a span of 9 bases.